This T cell receptor (beta chain) was profiled in a study of cytomegalovirus exposure and HLA in healthy donors. Study-wide results and caveats: Overall, approximately 180 TCR beta chains were annotated as cytomegalovirus-associated.

Trimming removed 1 base at V and 6 bases at J, with 13 bases between. Germline V CDR1 and CDR2: LNHNV, YYDKDF (reference sequence). There are 14 residues in the CDR3. On this clone itself: The antigen is unknown.

The donors were in the approximately 130-subject validation cohort; that cohort was separate from the approximately 700-subject first cohort. Sequenced by immunoSEQ multiplex PCR; TCRdb stores in-frame clones only, minus some. The sample shows tens of thousands of clones, around 95% of them seen only once. The source of this sequence is a woman aged 18-30 years in good health and CMV-seropositive. Specimen: PBMCs. The chain joins TRBV15 to TRBJ2-7; D possibly corresponds to TRBD1 (5 bases). CDR3 in DNA: TGTGCCACCAGCAGAGTCGTAGGCAGGGTCGAGCAGTACTTC. Encoded protein: CATSRVVGRVEQYF.